One and the same sample provided the 2 T cell receptor beta chains below, sequenced in a study of T cell clones after liver transplantation. Produced via immunoSEQ multiplex PCR; TCRdb's table is partial and in-frame only. This sample has some 120,000 clones, with approximately 90% found just once. The sequencing used CD4+ T cells from blood, collected 12 months after liver transplant. The receptors originated from a human patient who received a liver transplant. Some T cells may be transferred from the graft donor.

The V and J genes are TRBV25-1 and TRBJ2-1, with 7 positions matching TRBD2. Trimming cost V 4 bases and J 3 bases; bases outside gene matches: 6. The length of the CDR3 is 15 residues. Germline V lookup: CDR1 MGHDK, CDR2 SYGVNS. The CDR3 DNA reads TGTGCCAGCAGTGCCATCCGGGGGGACTACAATGAGCAGTTCTTC. Amino acid sequence: CASSAIRGDYNEQFF.

The chain joins TRBV5-6 to TRBJ1-4; D is unclear. Between the trimmed V and J ends, which lost 5 bases and 0 bases, there was a span of 14 bases. The CDR3 has 16 residues. CDR1 and CDR2 (germline): SGHDT, YYEEEE. DNA of the CDR3: TGTGCCAGCAGTGTCCGGCGGACTGCAACTAATGAAAAACTGTTTTTT. The encoded protein is CASSVRRTATNEKLFF.